Below are 18 T cell receptor beta chains sequenced from a single sample in a study of graft-versus-host responses after intestinal transplantation. No cognate antigen is known for these TCRs. Generated by immunoSEQ multiplex PCR, the TCRdb table keeps only in-frame clones and is missing some. The sample lists about 130,000 clones; about 90% were seen once. The specimen comprised unstimulated CD4+ T cells sorted from spleen or lymph node cells, sampled before intestinal transplant. These receptor sequences come from a human donor who received an intestinal transplant.

The V call is TRBV2, the J call TRBJ1-5; 10 positions match TRBD1. The CDR3 length is 14 residues. V lost 1 base and J lost 6; bases outside the gene matches: 0. Germline CDR1 is SNHLY and CDR2 is FYNNEI. CDR3 in DNA: TGTGCCAGCAGTGAAGGACAGGGGGCTCAGCCCCAGCATTTT. It specifies CASSEGQGAQPQHF. Based on the CDR3 plus reference TRBV2 and TRBJ1-5, the full variable domain is EPEVTQTPSHQVTQMGQEVILRCVPISNHLYFYWYRQILGQKVEFLVSFYNNEISEKSEIFDDQFSVERPDGSNFTLKIRSTKLEDSAMYFCASSEGQGAQPQHFGDGTRLSIL.

This chain uses TRBV6-6 with TRBJ1-2; 9 nucleotides align to TRBD1. The CDR3 sequence is 14 residues long. Trimming cost V 3 bases and J 6 bases; bases outside gene matches: 5. Germline loops: CDR1 MNHNY, CDR2 SVGAGI (reference sequence). The CDR3 DNA is TGTGCCAGCAGTTATCCGGGACAGGGAGATGGCTACACCTTC. This encodes CASSYPGQGDGYTF.

This chain joins TRBV6-5 and TRBJ2-1; 12 nucleotides match TRBD2. The CDR3 covers 16 residues. The J segment lost 7 bases and the V segment lost 2 bases, leaving 6 bases of the junction unmatched. Germline lookup yields CDR1 MNHEY and CDR2 SVGAGI. The CDR3 DNA follows: TGTGCCAGCAGTTACCGACTAGCGGGAGTGGGGAATGAGCAGTTCTTC. Translation gives CASSYRLAGVGNEQFF.

The J gene is TRBJ1-5, the V gene TRBV5-6; 9 positions match TRBD1. V dropped 4 bases and J dropped 2; count of bases not matched to a gene: 13. Germline V gene data show CDR1 as SGHDT and CDR2 as YYEEEE. This CDR3 is 18 amino acids long. The CDR3 nucleotides read TGTGCCAGCAGCCTGGGGACAGGGAGAACCAAAGGCAATCAGCCCCAGCATTTT. It is translated as CASSLGTGRTKGNQPQHF.

This clone was observed a single time. The chain is built from TRBV19 and TRBJ1-5; tentatively, D is TRBD1 (5 bases). Germline CDR1 and CDR2: LNHDA and SQIVND (reference sequence). CDR3 size: 15 residues. V dropped 8 bases and J dropped 4 bases, with 18 bases sitting between them. As DNA, the CDR3 is TGTGCCAGTTCCGGGCCAGGGCAGAGTAATCAGCCCCAGCATTTT. Its translation: CASSGPGQSNQPQHF.

There are a few counts of this clone. The chain carries TRBV10-3 and TRBJ1-2; 8 bases agree with TRBD1. V trimming: 3 bases; J trimming: 6 bases; junction bases outside the gene matches: 9. CDR3 length: 15 residues. Germline V CDR1 and CDR2: ENHRY, SYGVKD. This CDR3 reads CAISEYQGTGDGYTF. The CDR3 coding sequence is TGTGCCATCAGTGAATACCAGGGGACAGGAGATGGCTACACCTTC.

CDR3 DNA sequence: TGTGCCAGCAGTTTCAGCGGGAGGTACGAGCAGTACTTC. This codes for CASSFSGRYEQYF. The chain couples TRBV27 to TRBJ2-7, with TRBD2 matching 9 bases. With 3 bases clipped from V and 4 bases from J, the junction kept 1 base outside the gene matches. In germline, CDR1 is MNHEY, CDR2 SMNVEV (reference sequence). The CDR3 runs to 13 residues.

For this clone: One end of the junction is discordant with germline, which a read error may explain. This chain links TRBV30 with TRBJ1-2; unclear D gene. The CDR3 totals 8 residues. Germline loops: CDR1 GTSNPN, CDR2 SVGIG (reference sequence). The CDR3 spells CASGGYIF. CDR3 DNA: TGTGCTTCGGGTGGCTACATCTTC. Filled out from reference TRBV30 and TRBJ1-2, the complete variable domain reads SQTIHQWPATLVQPVGSPLSLECTVEGTSNPNLYWYRQAAGRGLQLLFYSVGIGQISSEVPQNLSASRPQDRQFILSSKKLLLSDSGFYLCASGGYIFGSGTRLTVV.

V is TRBV7-9 and J is TRBJ2-7, with 8 bases identical to TRBD1. After removal of 2 bases from V and 0 bases from J, the junction contained 12 bases not matched to a gene. This CDR3 spans 18 amino acids. Looked up from germline, CDR1 is SEHNR and CDR2 is FQNEAQ (reference sequence). CDR3 protein: CASSLQGAKDYGSYEQYF. The DNA for the CDR3 is TGTGCCAGCAGCTTACAGGGGGCGAAGGATTACGGCTCCTACGAGCAGTACTTC.

The chain is built from TRBV19 and TRBJ1-2; 7 nucleotides line up with TRBD1. Germline V lookup: CDR1 LNHDA, CDR2 SQIVND (reference sequence). This CDR3 has 14 amino acids. J was trimmed by 6 bases and V by 3 bases; bases with no gene match: 7. Written as DNA, the CDR3 is TGTGCCAGTAGTATGCGACAGGGCCGCGATGGCTACACCTTC. This gives the protein CASSMRQGRDGYTF.

The CDR3 DNA follows: TGTGCCAGTACCCAGGGGCTTTCCGAGCAGTTCTTC. It specifies CASTQGLSEQFF. The chain joins TRBV19 to TRBJ2-1; D is perhaps TRBD1 (6 bases). The CDR3 runs to 12 residues. Trimming stripped 7 bases from V and 10 bases from J, with 14 bases between. The germline gives CDR1 LNHDA, CDR2 SQIVND (reference sequence).

The CDR3 spells CASGLISQPQHF. The CDR3 nucleotides are TGTGCCAGCGGCCTAATTAGTCAGCCCCAGCATTTT. The V and J genes are TRBV6-5 and TRBJ1-5; no clear D. Trimming took off 8 bases at V and 6 bases at J, with 11 bases between the two ends. Germline V CDR1 and CDR2: MNHEY, SVGAGI. The CDR3 runs 12 residues.

The chain joins TRBV18 to TRBJ2-7; the match to TRBD2 covers 13 bases. The CDR3 loop spans 15 amino acids. Germline CDR1 reads KGHSH; CDR2 reads LQKENI. The J segment lost 2 bases and the V segment lost 3 bases, leaving 1 base of the junction unmatched. In DNA, the CDR3 is TGTGCCAGCTCACCCGGACTAGCGGGAGCCTACGAGCAGTACTTC. Protein: CASSPGLAGAYEQYF.

V gene TRBV7-9 combines with J gene TRBJ1-2; D not resolved. The germline V gene encodes CDR1 SEHNR and CDR2 FQNEAQ (reference sequence). Between the trimmed V and J ends, which lost 5 bases and 0 bases, there was a span of 10 bases. The CDR3 extends over 14 amino acids. This chain's CDR3 is CASSATGTNYGYTF. In DNA, the CDR3 is TGTGCCAGCAGCGCGACCGGGACTAACTATGGCTACACCTTC.

The chain joins TRBV5-1 to TRBJ2-1; TRBD2 agrees at 12 bases. V gave up 4 bases and J gave up 8 bases; unmatched junction bases: 10. In germline, CDR1 is SGHRS, CDR2 YFSETQ. The CDR3 runs 16 residues. The DNA of the CDR3 is TGCGCCAGCAGCCAAAGAAGACTAGCGGGAGTGGATGAGCAGTTCTTC. It is translated as CASSQRRLAGVDEQFF.

The J gene is TRBJ2-5, the V gene TRBV30; tentatively, D is TRBD1 (5 bases). V gave up 3 bases and J gave up 2 bases, with 10 bases separating them. This CDR3 is 13 amino acids long. Germline CDR1 is GTSNPN and CDR2 is SVGIG (reference sequence). CDR3 bases: TGTGCCTGGAGATCGGACATTCAAGAGACCCAGTACTTC. It encodes CAWRSDIQETQYF.

The J gene is TRBJ2-7, the V gene TRBV7-9; 9 bases line up with TRBD1. This CDR3 is built from 16 residues. V lost 5 bases to trimming and J lost 3 bases; unmatched junction nucleotides: 11. Germline V gives CDR1 SEHNR, CDR2 FQNEAQ (reference sequence). The CDR3 sequence: CASSPGQGGLGYEQYF. For the CDR3, the DNA is TGTGCCAGCAGCCCGGGACAGGGAGGCTTGGGCTACGAGCAGTACTTC.

The chain has TRBV19 and TRBJ2-7; D not certain. V was clipped by 5 bases and J by 2 bases, with 10 bases between them. The germline CDR1 and CDR2 sequences are LNHDA and SQIVND (reference sequence). The CDR3 is 13 residues long. The chain's CDR3 is CASSPRNTYEQYF. The CDR3 DNA is TGTGCCAGTAGTCCAAGGAATACCTACGAGCAGTACTTC.